The present entry profiles one TCR beta chain with its context. The antigen remains unidentified. The CDR3 spans 12 residues. The germline CDR1 and CDR2 sequences are PRHDT and FYEKMQ (reference sequence). This specimen belongs to a study of human CD8 memory T cell subsets. Study-wide results and limits: Estimation by Chao1 suggested that stem-like memory T cells had more diversity than did precursor exhausted T cells.

Preparation of the TCR beta libraries relied on UMI-labeled 5' RACE. Using the 5' RACE reads, TCRdb records one entry per CDR3 protein without DNA. Its table lists about 5,400 distinct CDR3 sequences. CD8+ T cells were isolated by negative magnetic selection. The authors obtained RNA from duplicate vials, each holding some 140,000 sorted CD8+ T cells, for every subset. J is TRBJ2-7 and V is TRBV13; TCRdb selects TRBD1, and the lack of DNA leaves this call unchecked. The sequence came from a human donor in good health. The sequenced sample was CD8+ effector memory T cells (TEM) sorted from PBMCs. Subset: effector memory CD8 T cells, CCR7- CD45RO+ CD95+. The CDR3 loop reads CASSSRVREQYF.